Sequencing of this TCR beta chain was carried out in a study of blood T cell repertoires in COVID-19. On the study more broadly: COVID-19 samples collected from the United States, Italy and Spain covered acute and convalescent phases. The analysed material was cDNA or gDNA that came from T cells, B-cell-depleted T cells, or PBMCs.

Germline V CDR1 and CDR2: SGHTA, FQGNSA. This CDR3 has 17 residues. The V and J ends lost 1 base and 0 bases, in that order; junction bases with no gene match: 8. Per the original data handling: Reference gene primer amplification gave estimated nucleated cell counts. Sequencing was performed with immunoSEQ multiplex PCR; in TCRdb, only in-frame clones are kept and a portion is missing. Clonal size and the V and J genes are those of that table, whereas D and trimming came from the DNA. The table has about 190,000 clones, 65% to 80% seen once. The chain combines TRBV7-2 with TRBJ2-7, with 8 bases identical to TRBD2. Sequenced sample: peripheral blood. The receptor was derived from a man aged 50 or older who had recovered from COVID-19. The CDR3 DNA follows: TGTGCCAGCAGCTTAGAGTCTAGCGGGTTTCTCTCCTACGAGCAGTACTTC. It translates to CASSLESSGFLSYEQYF.